The 11 T cell receptor beta chains below were found in one sample sequenced in a study of cytomegalovirus exposure and HLA in healthy donors. Sequencing used immunoSEQ multiplex PCR; TCRdb keeps in-frame clones, though not all of them. The sample includes some 60,000 clones, 90% to 97% of them seen just once. Sequencing input: PBMCs. These receptors were taken from a man in his late teens or twenties in good health and CMV-seronegative.

The gene calls are TRBV28 and TRBJ2-7; 7 bases are a match to TRBD2. Germline V CDR1 and CDR2: MDHEN, SYDVKM. The CDR3 is 16 residues long. Unmatched junction bases numbered 13, after V lost 2 bases and J lost 6 bases. The CDR3 loop reads CASSLAGASSGAEQYF. The CDR3 region has the DNA TGTGCCAGCAGTTTAGCGGGAGCTTCTAGCGGCGCCGAGCAGTACTTC. The full variable domain, in which reference TRBV28 and TRBJ2-7 provide the parts outside the CDR3, is DVKVTQSSRYLVKRTGEKVFLECVQDMDHENMFWYRQDPGLGLRLIYFSYDVKMKEKGDIPEGYSVSREKKERFSLILESASTNQTSMYLCASSLAGASSGAEQYFGPGTRLTVT.

The chain employs TRBV28 and TRBJ2-7; 9 bases agree with TRBD2. Looked up from germline, CDR1 is MDHEN and CDR2 is SYDVKM. The CDR3 loop spans 14 amino acids. Unmatched junction bases numbered 8, after V lost 7 bases and J lost 4 bases. The DNA for the CDR3 is TGTGCCAGCAAGGCTAGCGGGACGAGTTACGAGCAGTACTTC. Protein sequence: CASKASGTSYEQYF.

The DNA for the CDR3 is TGCGCCAGCAGCTTGGTCGGGACTAGCAATGAGCAGTTCTTC. Encoded protein: CASSLVGTSNEQFF. The J gene is TRBJ2-1, the V gene TRBV5-1, with 8 bases aligning to TRBD2. The V gene's germline CDR1 is SGHRS and CDR2 YFSETQ. The CDR3 runs 14 residues. J was trimmed by 6 bases and V by 0 bases; bases with no gene match: 2.

This chain connects TRBV7-9 to TRBJ2-1, with TRBD2 identical over 8 bases. The germline V gene encodes CDR1 SEHNR and CDR2 FQNEAQ (reference sequence). With V trimmed by 4 bases and J by 8 bases, 13 bases remained unmatched. The CDR3 is 16 residues long. CDR3 sequence reads: CASSSTSGDARDEQFF. The CDR3 nucleotides read TGTGCCAGCAGCTCCACTAGCGGTGACGCCCGCGATGAGCAGTTCTTC.

This clone appeared a single time. The genes are TRBV27 and TRBJ1-5, with 10 bases that match TRBD1. The trim removed 4 bases at V and 4 bases at J, leaving 4 bases unmatched. This CDR3 has 15 residues. Germline CDR1 is MNHEY and CDR2 is SMNVEV (reference sequence). CDR3 DNA sequence: TGTGCCAGCAGTTCCGACAGGGGGCCGAATCAGCCCCAGCATTTT. It yields the protein CASSSDRGPNQPQHF.

The rearrangement uses TRBV27 and TRBJ2-2, with D possibly matching TRBD1 (7 bases). V gave up 2 bases and J gave up 4 bases, with 11 bases separating them. This CDR3 spans 15 amino acids. Germline CDR1 and CDR2: MNHEY and SMNVEV (reference sequence). Here the CDR3 reads CASSLHRGGTGELFF. The DNA for the CDR3 is TGTGCCAGCAGTTTACACAGGGGAGGCACCGGGGAGCTGTTTTTT.

The V call is TRBV27, the J call TRBJ1-1; possibly TRBD1 for D (6 bases). Looked up from germline, CDR1 is MNHEY and CDR2 is SMNVEV (reference sequence). V gave up 2 bases and J gave up 0 bases, with 10 bases separating them. There are 15 residues in the CDR3. CDR3 amino acids: CASSLGGGMNTEAFF. CDR3 bases: TGTGCCAGCAGTTTAGGGGGCGGCATGAACACTGAAGCTTTCTTT.

The chain has TRBV13 and TRBJ2-7; 7 positions agree with TRBD2. After removal of 1 base from V and 0 bases from J, the junction contained 18 bases not matched to a gene. The CDR3 contains 20 residues. Germline-derived CDR1 and CDR2 are PRHDT and FYEKMQ (reference sequence). The CDR3, as DNA: TGTGCCAGCAGCTTAGTAGCTAGGATTGGCGGGAGAGTTAACTCCTACGAGCAGTACTTC. This encodes CASSLVARIGGRVNSYEQYF.

The chain employs TRBV2 and TRBJ2-7; the D gene is possibly TRBD1 (6 bases). This CDR3 region has 15 residues. The germline V gene encodes CDR1 SNHLY and CDR2 FYNNEI. V was clipped by 3 bases and J by 0 bases, with 12 bases between them. The CDR3 nucleotides are TGTGCCAGCAGTGAGATGACAGGTAGCTCCTACGAGCAGTACTTC. Translation gives CASSEMTGSSYEQYF.

This chain links TRBV6-1 with TRBJ2-5; possible D gene TRBD2, 5 bases. The ends were cut back, 7 bases at V and 5 bases at J, with 8 bases in the middle. CDR1 is MNHNS and CDR2 is SASEGT in the germline V gene. The CDR3 extends over 11 amino acids. The CDR3 protein is CASITGETQYF. As DNA, the CDR3 is TGTGCCAGCATAACGGGGGAGACCCAGTACTTC.

The chain joins TRBV6-6 to TRBJ2-3; 10 nucleotides agree with TRBD1. This CDR3 has 16 amino acids. The V gene end was trimmed by 0 bases and the J gene end by 4 bases; junction bases not matched to a gene: 4. The germline V gene has CDR1 MNHNY and CDR2 SVGAGI (reference sequence). CDR3 bases: TGTGCCAGCAGTTACTCGACGACAGGGGGCCCAGATACGCAGTATTTT. Translation gives CASSYSTTGGPDTQYF.